What follows describes a single T cell receptor (beta chain). The sample originates from a study of cytomegalovirus exposure and HLA in healthy donors. The study ran its PCR with 60 Vbeta and 13 Jbeta primers. Method: immunoSEQ multiplex PCR; TCRdb's copy keeps in-frame clones and lacks some. This table holds 150,000 to 200,000 clones, about 59% found once. The CDR3 sequence is 14 residues long. CDR1 and CDR2 from the germline V gene are SGHAT and FQNNGV. Trimming removed 3 bases from V and 6 bases from J; junction bases left unmatched: 5. Specimen: PBMCs. The chain uses TRBV11-2 and TRBJ2-5; 9 bases are shared with TRBD1. The source of this sequence is a man aged 35 to 55 in good health and CMV-seronegative. Here the CDR3 reads CASSLRDRAKTQYF. In nucleotides, the CDR3 is TGTGCCAGCAGCTTGCGGGACAGGGCGAAGACCCAGTACTTC.